Listed below are T cell receptor beta chains from one sample, sequenced in a study of Tregs in tolerant kidney transplant recipients. Repertoires were generated with immunoSEQ multiplex PCR, while TCRdb's copy carries only in-frame clones and drops some. The sample contains 75,000 to 95,000 clones, approximately 94% of which appear only once. The specimen sequenced was CD8+ T cells from blood. The origin of the receptors is a human donor in good health. CDR3s include the opening cysteine and the closing phenylalanine or tryptophan. D genes are given only for firm matches. The size of a clone is reported for some rows only, either as once, few or many, or as a class for expanded clones.

D,V,J,size,CDR3,DNA
TRBD1,TRBV10-2,TRBJ2-3,-,CASSWTGSTDTQYF,TGCGCCAGCAGCTGGACAGGGAGCACAGATACGCAGTATTTT
-,TRBV27,TRBJ2-4,-,CASSFISSIAKNIQYF,TGTGCCAGCAGTTTTATATCCAGTATAGCCAAAAACATTCAGTACTTC
TRBD1,TRBV30,TRBJ1-2,-,CAWSVLPGGPYGYTF,TGTGCCTGGAGTGTACTGCCAGGGGGCCCCTATGGCTACACCTTC
-,TRBV2,TRBJ2-7,-,CASSGLGTFGGPSDEQYF,TGTGCCAGCAGTGGCCTGGGCACCTTCGGAGGGCCGTCTGACGAGCAGTACTTC
-,TRBV2,TRBJ1-6,-,CASLQRSYNSPLHF,TGTGCCAGCTTACAACGCTCCTATAATTCACCCCTCCACTTT
-,TRBV4-1,TRBJ1-5,-,CASSQGPNQPQHF,TGCGCCAGCAGCCAGGGGCCGAATCAGCCCCAGCATTTT
-,TRBV4-1,TRBJ2-3,-,CASSQDPWIATDTQYF,TGCGCCAGCAGCCAAGATCCATGGATAGCCACAGATACGCAGTATTTT
TRBD1,TRBV9,TRBJ1-2,few,CASSTGGNGYTF,TGTGCCAGCTCGACAGGGGGAAATGGCTACACCTTC
TRBD1,TRBV5-4,TRBJ2-1,-,CASSLGMGDRGLGSYNEQFF,TGTGCCAGCAGCTTGGGTATGGGGGACAGGGGGCTGGGGTCCTACAATGAGCAGTTCTTC
-,TRBV4-2,TRBJ2-7,-,CASSWNSGSEQYF,TGTGCCAGCAGCTGGAATAGCGGAAGCGAGCAGTACTTC
-,TRBV19,TRBJ2-1,once,CASTSDSSSYNEQFF,TGTGCCAGCACCTCGGACTCAAGCTCCTACAATGAGCAGTTCTTC
-,TRBV6-5,TRBJ2-3,once,CASSNGAGITDTQYF,TGTGCCAGCAGCAATGGGGCGGGGATCACAGATACGCAGTATTTT
-,TRBV5-8,TRBJ2-7,-,CASSLLQHSYEQYF,TGTGCCAGCAGCTTACTACAGCACTCCTACGAGCAGTACTTC
TRBD1,TRBV5-1,TRBJ2-7,-,CASRGQGAYEQYF,TGCGCCAGCAGGGGACAGGGGGCTTACGAGCAGTACTTC
-,TRBV7-2,TRBJ1-6,few,CASSLGQGYSSYNSPLHF,TGTGCCAGCAGCTTAGGCCAGGGATACAGCTCCTATAATTCACCCCTCCACTTT
TRBD1,TRBV6-1,TRBJ1-2,-,CASSGGQHYGYTF,TGTGCCAGCAGTGGGGGACAGCACTATGGCTACACCTTC
TRBD2,TRBV19,TRBJ2-7,-,CASSRVAGSYEQYF,TGTGCCAGTAGTCGGGTAGCGGGCTCCTACGAGCAGTACTTC
-,TRBV9,TRBJ2-2,-,CASSGGHTGELFF,TGTGCCAGCAGCGGGGGCCACACCGGGGAGCTGTTTTTT
TRBD1,TRBV4-2,TRBJ2-5,-,CASSQATGYIETQYF,TGTGCCAGCAGCCAAGCGACAGGGTATATCGAGACCCAGTACTTC
TRBD2,TRBV7-8,TRBJ2-7,-,CASSLTGGGPKSYEQYF,TGTGCCAGCAGCTTAACGGGAGGAGGTCCTAAGAGCTACGAGCAGTACTTC
-,TRBV13,TRBJ1-1,-,CASSFPTATEAFF,TGTGCCAGCAGCTTCCCGACAGCCACTGAAGCTTTCTTT
-,TRBV13,TRBJ1-1,once,CASSRLKMNTEAFF,TGTGCCAGCAGCCGGTTGAAGATGAACACTGAAGCTTTCTTT